The 10 T cell receptor beta chains reported below all come from one sample, sequenced in a study of T-cell reconstitution after alpha-beta-depleted transplantation in children. The library targeted TCRbeta and was prepared with unique molecular identifiers. TCRdb re-called the PCR reads through MiXCR, storing one row per CDR3 protein. The table lists about 980,000 distinct CDR3 sequences, roughly 29% of them singletons. Specimen: PBMCs, mostly from graft donor cells, collected 360 days after TCRalphabeta/CD19-depleted stem cell transplant. Every receptor here comes from a boy under three years old who had a stem cell transplant for SCID, so the T cells may come from the graft donor.

Of note for this clonotype: Sequence at one end of the junction differs from germline and may be a read error. CDR3 sequence: CASSPGEQGTQYF. Written as DNA, the CDR3 is TGTGCCAGCAGCCCTGGAGAACAAGGGACCCAGTACTTC. V gene TRBV28 combines with J gene TRBJ2-5; D ambiguous. Looked up from germline, CDR1 is MDHEN and CDR2 is SYDVKM. The CDR3 extends over 13 amino acids. Full variable domain (rest looked up from reference TRBV28 and TRBJ2-5): DVKVTQSSRYLVKRTGEKVFLECVQDMDHENMFWYRQDPGLGLRLIYFSYDVKMKEKGDIPEGYSVSREKKERFSLILESASTNQTSMYLCASSPGEQGTQYFGPGTRLLVL.

This clonotype was observed a handful of times. The chain is built from TRBV7-2 and TRBJ2-3, with 9 bases matching TRBD1. The V and J ends lost 5 bases and 2 bases, in that order; junction bases with no gene match: 8. Germline values: CDR1 SGHTA, CDR2 FQGNSA. The CDR3 length is 16 residues. This CDR3 is CASSRIGTGHTDTQYF. For the CDR3, the DNA is TGTGCCAGCAGCCGTATCGGGACAGGGCACACAGATACGCAGTATTTT.

This clonotype was seen a handful of times. The chain employs TRBV20-1 and TRBJ1-5; TRBD1 matches 11 bases. The CDR3 totals 15 residues. Germline loops: CDR1 DFQATT, CDR2 SNEGSKA (reference sequence). V trimming: 6 bases; J trimming: 1 base; junction bases outside the gene matches: 5. Here the CDR3 DNA reads TGCAGTGCAGCCGGACAGGGGGCGAGCAATCAGCCCCAGCATTTT. Translating gives CSAAGQGASNQPQHF.

This clonotype has just a few counts. The V call is TRBV5-5, the J call TRBJ2-1; D might be TRBD1 (6 bases). From germline, CDR1 is SGHKS and CDR2 YYEKEE (reference sequence). The CDR3 covers 14 residues. Trimming removed 1 base at V and 3 bases at J, with 8 bases between. CDR3 residues: CASSLWDIYNEQFF. The CDR3 nucleotides are TGTGCCAGCAGCTTGTGGGACATCTACAATGAGCAGTTCTTC.

The chain uses TRBV5-1 and TRBJ2-2, with unresolved D. The CDR3 is 14 residues long. With 4 bases removed from V and 0 bases from J, the gap between germline ends came to 7 bases. Looked up from germline, CDR1 is SGHRS and CDR2 is YFSETQ. The CDR3 reads CASSVEANTGELFF. CDR3 sequence (DNA): TGCGCCAGCAGCGTCGAAGCGAACACCGGGGAGCTGTTTTTT.

In its sample, this clonotype was seen a few times. The V call is TRBV10-3, the J call TRBJ1-4; 7 bases agree with TRBD1. Losses at the gene ends were 8 bases for V and 6 bases for J; bases not matched to a gene: 3. Germline-derived CDR1 and CDR2 are ENHRY and SYGVKD. This CDR3 is built from 12 residues. Here the CDR3 reads CAIRDRYEKLFF. For the CDR3, the DNA is TGTGCCATCCGGGACAGATATGAAAAACTGTTTTTT.

V gene TRBV12-3 or TRBV12-4 combines with J gene TRBJ1-1; D unclear. Trimming took 6 bases from V and 5 from J, leaving 22 bases between them. This CDR3 has 16 residues. DNA of the CDR3: TGTGCCAGCAGCCTCCCGTGGGCAGGAGGTCAAACTGAAGCTTTCTTT. Translating it yields CASSLPWAGGQTEAFF.

This clonotype came up a few times. V and J are TRBV12-3 or TRBV12-4 and TRBJ1-5; D is perhaps TRBD1 (5 bases). This CDR3 has 15 amino acids. The V end was cut by 6 bases, the J end by 3 bases, with 15 bases between. This CDR3 is CASSPGPLNNQPQHF. In DNA form, the CDR3 reads TGTGCCAGCAGCCCGGGACCCCTTAACAATCAGCCCCAGCATTTT.

The CDR3 sequence is CASSPQPGGFEQFF. CDR3 DNA: TGTGCCAGCTCACCACAGCCAGGCGGATTTGAGCAGTTCTTC. The rearrangement uses TRBV18 and TRBJ2-1; D unresolved. V was clipped by 1 base and J by 9 bases, with 13 bases between them. The CDR3 loop spans 14 amino acids. CDR1 KGHSH and CDR2 LQKENI come from the germline V gene.

This chain uses TRBV6-2 or TRBV6-3 with TRBJ2-2; the D gene is possibly TRBD1 (6 bases). Trimming shortened V by 6 bases and J by 1 base, and 18 bases separated the two germline ends. Germline lookup yields CDR1 MNHEY and CDR2 SVGEGT. The CDR3 has 17 amino acids. CDR3 residues: CASRPPTGLRNTGELFF. CDR3 nucleotide sequence: TGTGCCAGCAGACCTCCAACAGGGCTTAGGAACACCGGGGAGCTGTTTTTT.